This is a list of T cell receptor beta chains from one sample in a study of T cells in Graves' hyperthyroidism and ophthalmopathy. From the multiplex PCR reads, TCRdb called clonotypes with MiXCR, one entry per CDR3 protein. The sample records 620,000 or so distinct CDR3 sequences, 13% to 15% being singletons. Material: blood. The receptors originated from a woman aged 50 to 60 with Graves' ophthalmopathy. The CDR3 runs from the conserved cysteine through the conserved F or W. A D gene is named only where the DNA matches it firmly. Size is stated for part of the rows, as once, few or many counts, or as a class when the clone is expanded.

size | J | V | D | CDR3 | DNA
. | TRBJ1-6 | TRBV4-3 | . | CASSQDHSGTGNSPLHF | TGCGCCAGCAGCCAAGATCATAGCGGAACGGGGAATTCACCCCTCCACTTT
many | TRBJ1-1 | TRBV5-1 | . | CASSLVRYTEAFF | TGCGCCAGCAGCTTGGTTCGGTACACTGAAGCTTTCTTT
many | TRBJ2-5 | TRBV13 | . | CASSGTGMETQYF | TGTGCCAGCAGCGGAACAGGGATGGAGACCCAGTACTTC
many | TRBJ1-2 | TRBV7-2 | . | CASSLPGGAGYGYTF | TGTGCCAGCAGCCTCCCGGGAGGGGCCGGCTATGGCTACACCTTC
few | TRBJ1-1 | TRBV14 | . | CASRQDSLNTEAFF | TGTGCCAGCAGACAGGACAGTCTGAACACTGAAGCTTTCTTT
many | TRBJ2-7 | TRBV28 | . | CASSFPGYEQYF | TGTGCCAGCAGTTTTCCAGGGTACGAGCAGTACTTC
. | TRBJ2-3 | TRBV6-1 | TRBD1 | CASSEGTGGSNTQYF | TGTGCCAGCAGTGAAGGGACAGGGGGATCGAATACGCAGTATTTT
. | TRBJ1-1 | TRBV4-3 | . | CASSQDRAQSEAFF | TGCGCCAGCAGCCAAGATAGGGCACAGTCTGAAGCTTTCTTT
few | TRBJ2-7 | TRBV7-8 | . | CASSSPLGSGYEQYF | TGTGCCAGCAGCAGTCCCTTGGGCTCGGGCTACGAGCAGTACTTC
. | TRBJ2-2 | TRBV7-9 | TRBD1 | CASSYDRGSTGELFF | TGTGCCAGCAGCTATGACAGGGGGTCAACCGGGGAGCTGTTTTTT
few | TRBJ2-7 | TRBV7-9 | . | CASSRSRVYEQYF | TGTGCCAGCAGCCGAAGTCGAGTCTACGAGCAGTACTTC
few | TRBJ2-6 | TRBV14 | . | CASSQPLSGANVLTF | TGTGCCAGCAGCCAACCTTTATCTGGGGCCAACGTCCTGACTTTC
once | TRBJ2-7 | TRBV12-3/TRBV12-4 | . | CGSSLSYEQYF | TGTGGCAGCAGTTTAAGCTACGAGCAGTACTTC
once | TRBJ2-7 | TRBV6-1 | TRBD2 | CASRTSGLSYEQYF | TGTGCCAGCAGGACTAGCGGTCTTTCCTACGAGCAGTACTTC
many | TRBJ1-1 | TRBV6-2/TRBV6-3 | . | CASSPWRGRAETEAFF | TGTGCCAGCAGTCCATGGCGGGGGCGCGCGGAAACTGAAGCTTTCTTT
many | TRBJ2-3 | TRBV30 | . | CAWSGLGGSTDTQYF | TGTGCCTGGAGTGGATTGGGGGGTAGCACAGATACGCAGTATTTT
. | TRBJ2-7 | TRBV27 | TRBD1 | CASSLSHSQAPGTAYEQYF | TGTGCCAGCAGTTTATCGCATTCTCAGGCTCCGGGGACAGCCTACGAGCAGTACTTC
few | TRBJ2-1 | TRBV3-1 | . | CASSRSSWAQVQFF | TGTGCCAGCAGCCGATCGTCGTGGGCCCAAGTTCAGTTCTTC
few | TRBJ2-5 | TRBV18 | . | CASSKDRQETQYF | TGTGCCAGCTCAAAGGACAGACAAGAGACCCAGTACTTC
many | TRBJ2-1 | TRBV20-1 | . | CSARRAGQSYNEQFF | TGCAGTGCTAGGAGGGCGGGGCAGTCTTACAATGAGCAGTTCTTC
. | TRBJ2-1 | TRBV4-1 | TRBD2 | CASSHRASGDNEQFF | TGCGCCAGCAGCCATCGGGCTAGCGGGGATAATGAGCAGTTCTTC
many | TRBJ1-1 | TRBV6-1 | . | CASRSRVLRANPPEAFF | TGTGCCAGCAGGAGCAGGGTTTTGAGGGCGAACCCCCCTGAAGCTTTCTTT
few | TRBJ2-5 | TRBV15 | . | CATSLPGVRQETQYF | TGTGCCACCAGCCTCCCCGGGGTGCGCCAAGAGACCCAGTACTTC
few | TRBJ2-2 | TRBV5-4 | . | CASSLGLAWTGELFF | TGTGCCAGCAGCTTGGGACTGGCGTGGACCGGGGAGCTGTTTTTT
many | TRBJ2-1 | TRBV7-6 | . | CASSLTGPGLSYNEQFF | TGTGCCAGCAGCCTAACCGGACCGGGACTCAGCTACAATGAGCAGTTCTTC
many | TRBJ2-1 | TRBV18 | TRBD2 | CASSPRGGHEQFF | TGTGCCAGCTCACCACGGGGGGGTCATGAGCAGTTCTTC
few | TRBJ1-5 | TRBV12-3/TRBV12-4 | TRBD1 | CASRLDRGFNQPQHF | TGTGCCAGCAGACTGGACAGGGGGTTTAATCAGCCCCAGCATTTT
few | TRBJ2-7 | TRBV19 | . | CASTVSAPGLVNYEQYF | TGTGCCAGTACAGTATCGGCGCCCGGGCTAGTCAACTACGAGCAGTACTTC
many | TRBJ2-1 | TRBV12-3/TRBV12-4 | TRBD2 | CASSLVSSGSNEQFF | TGTGCCAGCAGTTTAGTGTCTAGCGGGAGCAATGAGCAGTTCTTC
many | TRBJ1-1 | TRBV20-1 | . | CSARPPAMNTEAFF | TGCAGTGCCAGGCCCCCAGCCATGAACACTGAAGCTTTCTTT
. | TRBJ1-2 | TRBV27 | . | CASRPQINYGYTF | TGTGCCAGCAGACCCCAGATTAACTATGGCTACACCTTC
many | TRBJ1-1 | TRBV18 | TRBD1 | CASSPGQDLNTEAFF | TGTGCCAGCTCACCGGGACAGGACCTGAACACTGAAGCTTTCTTT
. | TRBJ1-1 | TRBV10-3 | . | CAISMGPNTEAFF | TGTGCCATCAGTATGGGCCCCAACACTGAAGCTTTCTTT
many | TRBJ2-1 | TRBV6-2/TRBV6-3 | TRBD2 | CASRSNRREPRNEQFF | TGTGCCAGCAGATCCAACCGGCGGGAGCCCCGGAATGAGCAGTTCTTC
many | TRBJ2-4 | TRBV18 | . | CASSRRGPTPDIQYF | TGTGCCAGCTCACGACGCGGACCCACCCCAGACATTCAGTACTTC
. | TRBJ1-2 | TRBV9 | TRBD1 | CASSSNRGDGYTF | TGTGCCAGCAGCTCTAACAGGGGCGACGGCTACACCTTC
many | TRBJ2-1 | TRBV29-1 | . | CSVADRGLYNEQFF | TGCAGCGTTGCCGACAGGGGACTATACAATGAGCAGTTCTTC
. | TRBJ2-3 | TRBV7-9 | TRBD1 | CASSFGTGEADTQYF | TGTGCCAGCAGCTTCGGGACAGGGGAGGCAGATACGCAGTATTTT
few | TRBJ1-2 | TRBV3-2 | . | CASSQTAGLLYGYTF | TGTGCCAGCAGCCAAACAGCGGGACTCCTCTATGGCTACACCTTC
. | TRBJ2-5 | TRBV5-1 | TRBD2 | CASSLIAGAQETQYF | TGCGCCAGCAGCTTGATAGCGGGCGCACAAGAGACCCAGTACTTC
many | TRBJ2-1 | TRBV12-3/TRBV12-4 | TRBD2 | CASSPPSGRAHEQFF | TGTGCCAGCAGTCCGCCTAGCGGGAGGGCCCATGAGCAGTTCTTC
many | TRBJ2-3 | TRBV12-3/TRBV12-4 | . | CASSLGVTNTDTQYF | TGTGCCAGCAGTTTAGGTGTGACTAACACAGATACGCAGTATTTT
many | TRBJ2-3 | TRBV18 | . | CASSPPSAADTQYF | TGTGCCAGCTCACCACCTAGCGCCGCAGATACGCAGTATTTT
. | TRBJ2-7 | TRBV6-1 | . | CASSTTTVTRYEQYF | TGTGCCAGCAGTACAACGACAGTAACAAGGTACGAGCAGTACTTC
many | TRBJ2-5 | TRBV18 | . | CASSQGRGVEETQYF | TGTGCCAGCTCCCAGGGCAGGGGAGTCGAGGAGACCCAGTACTTC
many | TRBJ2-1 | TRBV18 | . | CASSPLYRVHEQFF | TGTGCCAGCTCACCTTTATACAGGGTGCATGAGCAGTTCTTC
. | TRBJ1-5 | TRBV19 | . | CASSISTSSNQPQHF | TGTGCCAGTAGTATCTCCACGTCCAGCAATCAGCCCCAGCATTTT
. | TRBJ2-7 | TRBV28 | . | CASHHRDEDYEQYF | TGTGCCAGCCACCACCGGGACGAGGACTACGAGCAGTACTTC
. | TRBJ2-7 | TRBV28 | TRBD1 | CASSFPGTGGINEQYF | TGTGCCAGCAGTTTCCCCGGGACAGGGGGAATCAACGAGCAGTACTTC